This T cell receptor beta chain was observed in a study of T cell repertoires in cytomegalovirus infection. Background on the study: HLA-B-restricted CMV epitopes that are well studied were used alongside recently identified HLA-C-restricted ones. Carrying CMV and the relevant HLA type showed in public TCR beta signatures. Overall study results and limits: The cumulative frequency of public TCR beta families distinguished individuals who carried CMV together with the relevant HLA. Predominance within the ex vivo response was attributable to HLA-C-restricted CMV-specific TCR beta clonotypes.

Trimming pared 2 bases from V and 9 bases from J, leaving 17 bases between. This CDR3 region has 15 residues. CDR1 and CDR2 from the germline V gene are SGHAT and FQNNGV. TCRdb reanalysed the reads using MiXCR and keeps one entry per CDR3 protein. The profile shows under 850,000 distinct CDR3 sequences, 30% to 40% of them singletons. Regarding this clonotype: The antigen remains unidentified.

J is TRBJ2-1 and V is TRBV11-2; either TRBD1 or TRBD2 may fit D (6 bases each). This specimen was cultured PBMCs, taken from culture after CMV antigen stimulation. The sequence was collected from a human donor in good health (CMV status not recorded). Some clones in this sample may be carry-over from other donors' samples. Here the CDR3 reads CASSLRGRVLAEQFF. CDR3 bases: TGTGCCAGCAGCTTACGGGGGCGAGTTTTAGCTGAGCAGTTCTTC.